The present T cell receptor (beta chain) was sequenced within a study of patients and donors after allogeneic stem cell transplantation. This clonotype came up a few times. Germline-derived CDR1 and CDR2 are DFQATT and SNEGSKA (reference sequence). With 2 bases removed from V and 3 bases from J, the gap between germline ends came to 7 bases. CDR3 length: 12 residues. TCRdb independently ran MiXCR on the RT-PCR reads; one entry per CDR3 protein. The profile shows roughly 960,000 distinct CDR3 sequences, more than 15% of them singletons. The sample taken for sequencing was blood, either unsorted or a sorted T cell fraction (not recorded which). The V and J genes are TRBV20-1 and TRBJ1-1; D gene unclear. The TCR sequence derives from a human donor who was either an allogeneic HSCT recipient or a stem cell or donor lymphocyte infusion donor (not recorded which). It is not recorded whose cells these are; they may come from a transplant donor. CDR3 amino acids: CSARIRDTEAFF. CDR3 bases: TGCAGTGCTAGAATAAGGGACACTGAAGCTTTCTTT.